The subject of this entry is one T cell receptor beta chain. The entry originates in a study of blood T cell repertoires in COVID-19. Enrollees, about 18 to 95 years old, lived in around 23 US areas. Participants had their cohort set by participant-reported clinical history. This table comes from immunoSEQ multiplex PCR, and its TCRdb copy is limited to in-frame clones, with some not included. The sample has about 250,000 clones, 75% to 90% seen once. CDR1 and CDR2 (germline): KGHSH, LQKENI. The V gene lost 6 bases and the J gene lost 3 bases, with 12 bases spanning the gap. The CDR3 extends over 14 amino acids.

The sequenced material came from PBMCs or T cells enriched from blood (not recorded which). The TCR sequence derives from a young woman who had recovered from COVID-19. V and J are TRBV18 and TRBJ2-1; the D gene is possibly TRBD1 (6 bases). The CDR3, as DNA: TGTGCCAGCTCCCCTGACAGGAACTACAATGAGCAGTTCTTC. Its protein product is CASSPDRNYNEQFF.